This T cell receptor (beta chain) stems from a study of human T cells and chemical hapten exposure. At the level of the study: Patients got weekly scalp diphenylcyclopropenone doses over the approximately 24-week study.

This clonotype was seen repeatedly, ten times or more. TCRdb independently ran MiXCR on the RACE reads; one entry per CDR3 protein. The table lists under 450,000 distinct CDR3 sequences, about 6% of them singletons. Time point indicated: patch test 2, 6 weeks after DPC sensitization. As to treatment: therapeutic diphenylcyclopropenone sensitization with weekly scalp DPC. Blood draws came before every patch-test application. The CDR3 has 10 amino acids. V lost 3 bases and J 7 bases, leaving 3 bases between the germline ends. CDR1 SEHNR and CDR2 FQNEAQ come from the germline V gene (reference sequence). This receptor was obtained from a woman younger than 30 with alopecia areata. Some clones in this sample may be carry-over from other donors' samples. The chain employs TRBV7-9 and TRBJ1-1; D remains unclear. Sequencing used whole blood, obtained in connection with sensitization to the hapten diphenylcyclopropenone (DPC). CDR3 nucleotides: TGTGCCAGCAGCTTGAATGAAGCTTTCTTT. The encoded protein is CASSLNEAFF.